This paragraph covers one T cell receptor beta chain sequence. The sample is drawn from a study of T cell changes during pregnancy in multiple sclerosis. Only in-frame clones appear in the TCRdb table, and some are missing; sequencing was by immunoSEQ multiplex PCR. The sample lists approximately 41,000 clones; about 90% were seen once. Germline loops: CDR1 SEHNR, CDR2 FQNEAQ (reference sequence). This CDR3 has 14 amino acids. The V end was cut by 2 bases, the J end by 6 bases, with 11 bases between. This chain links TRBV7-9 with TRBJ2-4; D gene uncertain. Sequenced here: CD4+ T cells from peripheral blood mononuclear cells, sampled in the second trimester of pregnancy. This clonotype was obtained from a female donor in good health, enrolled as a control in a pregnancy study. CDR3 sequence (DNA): TGTGCCAGCAGCTTACCAACCCCGGGAAACATTCAGTACTTC. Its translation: CASSLPTPGNIQYF. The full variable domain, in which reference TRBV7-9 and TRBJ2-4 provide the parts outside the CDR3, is DTGVSQNPRHKITKRGQNVTFRCDPISEHNRLYWYRQTLGQGPEFLTYFQNEAQLEKSRLLSDRFSAERPKGSFSTLEIQRTEQGDSAMYLCASSLPTPGNIQYFGAGTRLSVL.